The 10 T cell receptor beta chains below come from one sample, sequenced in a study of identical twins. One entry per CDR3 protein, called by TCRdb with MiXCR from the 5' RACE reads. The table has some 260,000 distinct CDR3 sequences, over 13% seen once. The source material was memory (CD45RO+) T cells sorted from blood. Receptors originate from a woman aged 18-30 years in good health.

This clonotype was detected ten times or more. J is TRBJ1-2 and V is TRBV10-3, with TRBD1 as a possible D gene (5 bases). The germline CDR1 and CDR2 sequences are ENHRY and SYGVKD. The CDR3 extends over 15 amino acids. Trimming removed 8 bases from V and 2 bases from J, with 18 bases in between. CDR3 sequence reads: CAILLRSGANYGYTF. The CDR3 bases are TGTGCCATCCTGCTGCGGAGCGGGGCGAACTATGGCTACACCTTC.

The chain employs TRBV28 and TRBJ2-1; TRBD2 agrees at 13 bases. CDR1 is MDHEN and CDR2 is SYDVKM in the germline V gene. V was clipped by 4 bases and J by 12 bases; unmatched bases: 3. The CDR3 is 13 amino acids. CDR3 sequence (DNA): TGTGCCAGCAGTTGGGGGACTAGCGGGACGCAGTTCTTC. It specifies CASSWGTSGTQFF.

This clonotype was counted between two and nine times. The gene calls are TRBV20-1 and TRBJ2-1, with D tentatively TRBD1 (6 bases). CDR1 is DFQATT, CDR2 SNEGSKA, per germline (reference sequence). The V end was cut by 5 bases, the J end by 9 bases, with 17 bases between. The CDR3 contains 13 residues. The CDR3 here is CSAFRDMISEQFF. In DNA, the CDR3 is TGCAGTGCTTTCCGGGACATGATAAGTGAGCAGTTCTTC.

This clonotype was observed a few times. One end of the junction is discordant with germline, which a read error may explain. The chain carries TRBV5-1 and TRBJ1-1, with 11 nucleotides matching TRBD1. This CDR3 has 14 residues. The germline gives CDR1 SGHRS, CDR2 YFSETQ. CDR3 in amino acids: CASRLGQGGTEAFF. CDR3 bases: TGCGCCAGCAGGTTGGGACAGGGGGGGACTGAAGCTTTCTTT.

Written as DNA, the CDR3 is TGCGCCAGTATTCCGGGACCACTGAACACCGGGGAGCTGTTTTTT. It is translated as CASIPGPLNTGELFF. The V and J genes are TRBV5-1 and TRBJ2-2, with D tentatively TRBD1 or TRBD2 (5 bases each). The germline CDR1 and CDR2 sequences are SGHRS and YFSETQ. This CDR3 comprises 15 residues. V lost 8 bases and J lost 1, with 15 bases in between.

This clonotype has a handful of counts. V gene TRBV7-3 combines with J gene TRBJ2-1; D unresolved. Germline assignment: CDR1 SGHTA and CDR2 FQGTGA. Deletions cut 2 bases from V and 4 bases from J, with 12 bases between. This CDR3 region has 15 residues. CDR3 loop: CASSLGRADYNEQFF. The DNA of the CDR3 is TGTGCCAGCAGCTTAGGTCGGGCGGATTACAATGAGCAGTTCTTC.

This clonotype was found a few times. The CDR3 nucleotides are TGTGCCAGCGGACTTGGAAACACCATATATTTT. Protein: CASGLGNTIYF. This rearrangement joins TRBV11-2 to TRBJ1-3; D is unresolved. The CDR3 has 11 amino acids. Looked up from germline, CDR1 is SGHAT and CDR2 is FQNNGV. The V end lost 8 bases, the J end lost 3 bases, and 5 bases lay between the germline ends.

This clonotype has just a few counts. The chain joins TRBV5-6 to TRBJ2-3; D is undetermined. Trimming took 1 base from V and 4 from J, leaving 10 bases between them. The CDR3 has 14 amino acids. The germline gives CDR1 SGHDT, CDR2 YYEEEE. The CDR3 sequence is CASSLYVSADTQYF. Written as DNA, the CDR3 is TGTGCCAGCAGCTTGTATGTTTCCGCAGATACGCAGTATTTT.

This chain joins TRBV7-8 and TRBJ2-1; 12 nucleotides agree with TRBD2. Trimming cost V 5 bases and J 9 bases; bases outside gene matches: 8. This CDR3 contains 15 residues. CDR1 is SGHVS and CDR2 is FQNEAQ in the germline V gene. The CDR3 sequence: CASSGRTSGDTEQFF. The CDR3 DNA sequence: TGTGCCAGCAGCGGCAGGACTAGCGGGGACACTGAGCAGTTCTTC.

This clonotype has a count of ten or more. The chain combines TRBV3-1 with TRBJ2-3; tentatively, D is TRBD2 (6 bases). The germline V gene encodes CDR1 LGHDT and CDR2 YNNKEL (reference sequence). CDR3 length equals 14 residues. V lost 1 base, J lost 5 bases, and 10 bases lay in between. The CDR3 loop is CASSQGFGGDTQYF. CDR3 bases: TGTGCCAGCAGCCAAGGTTTCGGGGGAGATACGCAGTATTTT.